The text below deals with one T cell receptor (beta chain). No antigen is known for it. This CDR3 is 14 amino acids long. Deletions cut 1 base from V and 4 bases from J, with 10 bases between. Germline CDR1 is LGHNT and CDR2 is FRNRAP. These data come from a study of blood T cells in healthy people across ages. It was with a sample-barcoded 5' primer and a J-beta primer mix that a second PCR of about 6 to 11 cycles was run. Carrying 12 random nucleotides, a template-switch adaptor labeled each individual cDNA molecule. TCRdb recomputed calls from the 5' RACE reads with MiXCR, one row per CDR3 protein. The sample has under 2 million distinct CDR3 sequences; roughly 32% are singletons. Whole-study results and caveats: TCR beta diversity per million T cells fell roughly linearly with age.

The chain uses TRBV12-5 and TRBJ2-5; weak D call: TRBD2 (6 bases). The sequencing input was blood. The TCR was taken from a woman aged 25 to 39 in good health. Written as DNA, the CDR3 is TGTGCTAGTGGTTTGGGGGCGGGACGAGAGACCCAGTACTTC. The encoded protein is CASGLGAGRETQYF. The variable domain in full, with the rest retrieved from reference TRBV12-5 and TRBJ2-5, is DARVTQTPRHKVTEMGQEVTMRCQPILGHNTVFWYRQTMMQGLELLAYFRNRAPLDDSGMPKDRFSAEMPDATLATLKIQPSEPRDSAVYFCASGLGAGRETQYFGPGTRLLVL.